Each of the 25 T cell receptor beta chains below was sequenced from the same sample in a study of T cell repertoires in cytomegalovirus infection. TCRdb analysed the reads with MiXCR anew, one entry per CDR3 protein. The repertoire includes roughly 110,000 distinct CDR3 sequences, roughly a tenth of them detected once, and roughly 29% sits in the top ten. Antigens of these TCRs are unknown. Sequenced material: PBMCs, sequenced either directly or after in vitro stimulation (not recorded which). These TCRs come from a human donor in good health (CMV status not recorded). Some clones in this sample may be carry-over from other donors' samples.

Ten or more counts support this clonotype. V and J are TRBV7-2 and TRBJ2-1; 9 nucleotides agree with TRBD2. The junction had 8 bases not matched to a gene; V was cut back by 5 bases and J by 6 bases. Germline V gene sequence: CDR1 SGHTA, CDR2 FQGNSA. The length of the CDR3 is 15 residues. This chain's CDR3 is CASSTGTSKINEQFF. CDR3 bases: TGTGCCAGCAGCACCGGGACTAGCAAAATCAATGAGCAGTTCTTC.

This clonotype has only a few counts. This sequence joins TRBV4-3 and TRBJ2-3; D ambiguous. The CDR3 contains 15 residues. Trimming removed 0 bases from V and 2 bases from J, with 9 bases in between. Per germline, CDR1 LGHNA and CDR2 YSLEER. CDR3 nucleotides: TGCGCCAGCAGCCAAGATTACAGACCCACAGATACGCAGTATTTT. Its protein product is CASSQDYRPTDTQYF.

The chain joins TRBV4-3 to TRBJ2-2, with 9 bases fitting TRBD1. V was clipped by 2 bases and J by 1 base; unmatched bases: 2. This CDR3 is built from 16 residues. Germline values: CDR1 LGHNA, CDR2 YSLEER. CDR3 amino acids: CASSQQGQGNTGELFF. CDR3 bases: TGCGCCAGCAGCCAACAGGGACAGGGGAACACCGGGGAGCTGTTTTTT.

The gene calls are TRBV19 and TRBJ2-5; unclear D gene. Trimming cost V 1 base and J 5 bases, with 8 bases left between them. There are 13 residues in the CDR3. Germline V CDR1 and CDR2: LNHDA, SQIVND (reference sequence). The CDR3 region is CASSIVGAETQYF. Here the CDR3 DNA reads TGTGCCAGTAGTATAGTTGGAGCGGAGACCCAGTACTTC. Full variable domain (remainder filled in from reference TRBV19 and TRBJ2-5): DGGITQSPKYLFRKEGQNVTLSCEQNLNHDAMYWYRQDPGQGLRLIYYSQIVNDFQKGDIAEGYSVSREKKESFPLTVTSAQKNPTAFYLCASSIVGAETQYFGPGTRLLVL.

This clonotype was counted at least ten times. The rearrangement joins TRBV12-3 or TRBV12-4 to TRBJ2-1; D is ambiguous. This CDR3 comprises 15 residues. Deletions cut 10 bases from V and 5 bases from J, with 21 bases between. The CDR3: CATTTSLRVNNEQFF. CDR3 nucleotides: TGTGCCACTACTACCTCCCTTAGGGTAAACAATGAGCAGTTCTTC.

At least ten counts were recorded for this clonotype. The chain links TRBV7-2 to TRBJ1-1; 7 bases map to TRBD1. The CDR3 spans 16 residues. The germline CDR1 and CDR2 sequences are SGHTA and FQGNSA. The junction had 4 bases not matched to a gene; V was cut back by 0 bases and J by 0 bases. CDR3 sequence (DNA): TGTGCCAGCAGCTTAGCCCGGACAGGACTGAACACTGAAGCTTTCTTT. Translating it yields CASSLARTGLNTEAFF.

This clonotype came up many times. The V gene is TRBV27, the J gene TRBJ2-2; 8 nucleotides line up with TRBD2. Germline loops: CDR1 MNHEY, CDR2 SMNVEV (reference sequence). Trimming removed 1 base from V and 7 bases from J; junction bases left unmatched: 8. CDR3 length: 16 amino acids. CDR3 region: CASSLLTGGPNGELFF. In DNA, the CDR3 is TGTGCCAGCAGTTTATTAACGGGAGGGCCGAACGGGGAGCTGTTTTTT.

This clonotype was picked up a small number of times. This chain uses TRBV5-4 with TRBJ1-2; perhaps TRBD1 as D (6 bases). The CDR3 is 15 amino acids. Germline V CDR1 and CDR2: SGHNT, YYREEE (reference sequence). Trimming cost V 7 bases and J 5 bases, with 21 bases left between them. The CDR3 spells CASAEGGQGSYGYTF. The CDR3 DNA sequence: TGTGCCAGCGCGGAAGGAGGTCAGGGGTCTTATGGCTACACCTTC.

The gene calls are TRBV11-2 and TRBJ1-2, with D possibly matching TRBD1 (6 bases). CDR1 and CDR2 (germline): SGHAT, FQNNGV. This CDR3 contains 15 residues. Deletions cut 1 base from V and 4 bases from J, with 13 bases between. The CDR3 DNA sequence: TGTGCCAGCAGCTTAGCCCCAGGACAGCCCTATGGCTACACCTTC. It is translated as CASSLAPGQPYGYTF.

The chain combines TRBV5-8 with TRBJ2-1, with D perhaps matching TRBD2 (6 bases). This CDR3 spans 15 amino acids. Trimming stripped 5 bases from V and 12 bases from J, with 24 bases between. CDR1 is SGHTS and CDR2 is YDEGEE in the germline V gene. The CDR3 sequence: CASRPQPSGVGRQFF. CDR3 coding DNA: TGTGCCAGCAGGCCGCAGCCCTCGGGAGTGGGTAGGCAGTTCTTC.

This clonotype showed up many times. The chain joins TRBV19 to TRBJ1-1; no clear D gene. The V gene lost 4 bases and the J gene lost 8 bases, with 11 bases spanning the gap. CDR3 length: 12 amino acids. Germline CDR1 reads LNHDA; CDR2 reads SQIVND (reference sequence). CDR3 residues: CASSNSDAEAFF. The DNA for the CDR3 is TGTGCCAGTAGTAACAGCGACGCGGAAGCTTTCTTT. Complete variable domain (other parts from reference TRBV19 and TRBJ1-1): DGGITQSPKYLFRKEGQNVTLSCEQNLNHDAMYWYRQDPGQGLRLIYYSQIVNDFQKGDIAEGYSVSREKKESFPLTVTSAQKNPTAFYLCASSNSDAEAFFGQGTRLTVV.

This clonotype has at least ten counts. The CDR3 bases are TGTGCCAGCAGTTTACTAGCGGGAGTATCAGCTTGGGACGAGCAGTACTTC. Its protein is CASSLLAGVSAWDEQYF. The chain couples TRBV28 to TRBJ2-7; 10 bases match TRBD2. Losses at the gene ends were 2 bases for V and 5 bases for J; bases not matched to a gene: 12. CDR3 length equals 17 residues. Looked up from germline, CDR1 is MDHEN and CDR2 is SYDVKM. The variable domain in full, with the rest retrieved from reference TRBV28 and TRBJ2-7, is DVKVTQSSRYLVKRTGEKVFLECVQDMDHENMFWYRQDPGLGLRLIYFSYDVKMKEKGDIPEGYSVSREKKERFSLILESASTNQTSMYLCASSLLAGVSAWDEQYFGPGTRLTVT.

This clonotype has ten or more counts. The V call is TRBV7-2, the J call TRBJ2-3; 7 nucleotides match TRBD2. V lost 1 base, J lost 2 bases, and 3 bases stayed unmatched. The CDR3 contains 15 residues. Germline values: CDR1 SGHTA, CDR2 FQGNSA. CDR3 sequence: CASSLERGYTDTQYF. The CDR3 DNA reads TGTGCCAGCAGCTTAGAGCGGGGCTACACAGATACGCAGTATTTT.

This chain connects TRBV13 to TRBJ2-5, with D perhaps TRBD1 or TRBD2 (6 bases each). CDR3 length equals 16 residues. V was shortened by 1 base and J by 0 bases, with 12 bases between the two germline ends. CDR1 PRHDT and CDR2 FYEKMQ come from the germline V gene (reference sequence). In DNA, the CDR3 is TGTGCCAGCAGCTTAGTGGGGGGCAACGACCAAGAGACCCAGTACTTC. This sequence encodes CASSLVGGNDQETQYF.

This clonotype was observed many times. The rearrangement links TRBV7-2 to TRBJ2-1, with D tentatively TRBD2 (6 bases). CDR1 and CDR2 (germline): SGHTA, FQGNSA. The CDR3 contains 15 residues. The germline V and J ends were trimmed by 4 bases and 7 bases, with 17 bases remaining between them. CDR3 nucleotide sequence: TGTGCCAGCAGCTCTTACAGCACACTAGCAAATGAGCAGTTCTTC. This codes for CASSSYSTLANEQFF.

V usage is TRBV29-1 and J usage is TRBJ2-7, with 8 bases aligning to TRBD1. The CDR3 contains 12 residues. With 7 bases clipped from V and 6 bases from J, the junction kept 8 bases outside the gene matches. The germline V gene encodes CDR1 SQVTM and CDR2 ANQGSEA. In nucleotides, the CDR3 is TGCAGCGCCCTCGGACAGGGTTCCGAGCAGTACGTC. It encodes CSALGQGSEQYV.

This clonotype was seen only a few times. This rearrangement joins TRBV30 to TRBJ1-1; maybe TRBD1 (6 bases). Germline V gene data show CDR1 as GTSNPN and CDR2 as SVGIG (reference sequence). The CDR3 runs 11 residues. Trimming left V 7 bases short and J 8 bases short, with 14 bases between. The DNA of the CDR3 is TGTGCCTTGAGAGGGGGTCAAGAAGCTTTCTTT. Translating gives CALRGGQEAFF.

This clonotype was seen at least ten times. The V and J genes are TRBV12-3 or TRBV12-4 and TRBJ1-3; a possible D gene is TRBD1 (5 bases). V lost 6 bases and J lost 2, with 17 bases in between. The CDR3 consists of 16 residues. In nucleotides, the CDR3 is TGTGCCAGCAGAACAACAGGTGGGGGACCTGGAAACACCATATATTTT. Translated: CASRTTGGGPGNTIYF.

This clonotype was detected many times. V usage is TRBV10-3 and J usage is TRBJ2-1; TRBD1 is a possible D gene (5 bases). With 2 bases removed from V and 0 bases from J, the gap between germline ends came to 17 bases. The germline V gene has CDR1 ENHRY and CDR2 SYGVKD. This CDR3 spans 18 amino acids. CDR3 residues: CAISEPGTGKSSYNEQFF. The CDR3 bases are TGTGCCATCAGTGAGCCTGGTACAGGAAAGAGCTCCTACAATGAGCAGTTCTTC.

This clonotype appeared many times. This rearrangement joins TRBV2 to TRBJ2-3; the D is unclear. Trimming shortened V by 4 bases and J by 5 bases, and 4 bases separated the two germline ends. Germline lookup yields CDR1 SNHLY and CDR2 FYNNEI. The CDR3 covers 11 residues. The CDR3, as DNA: TGTGCCAGCAGTGTGGGAGATACGCAGTATTTT. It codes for CASSVGDTQYF.

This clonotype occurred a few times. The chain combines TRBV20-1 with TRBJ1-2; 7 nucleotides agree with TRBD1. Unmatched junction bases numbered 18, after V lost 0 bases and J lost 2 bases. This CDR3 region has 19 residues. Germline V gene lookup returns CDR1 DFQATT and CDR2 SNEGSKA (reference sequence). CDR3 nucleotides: TGCAGTGCTAGAGATGGGGCGGGGGACAGTGAAGGGGAAAACTATGGCTACACCTTC. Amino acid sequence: CSARDGAGDSEGENYGYTF.

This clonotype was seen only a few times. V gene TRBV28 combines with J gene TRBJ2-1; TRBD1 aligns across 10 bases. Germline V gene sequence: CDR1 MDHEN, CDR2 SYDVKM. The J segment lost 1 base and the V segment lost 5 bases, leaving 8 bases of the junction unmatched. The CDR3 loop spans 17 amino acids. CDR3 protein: CASSPTGQGFSYNEQFF. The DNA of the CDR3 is TGTGCCAGCAGTCCCACGGGACAGGGGTTTTCCTACAATGAGCAGTTCTTC.

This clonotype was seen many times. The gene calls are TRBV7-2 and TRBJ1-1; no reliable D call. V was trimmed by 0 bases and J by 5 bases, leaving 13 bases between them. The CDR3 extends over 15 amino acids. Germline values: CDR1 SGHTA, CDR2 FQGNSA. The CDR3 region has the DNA TGTGCCAGCAGCTTAGCTCTTGGCCTGAGGACTGAAGCTTTCTTT. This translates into CASSLALGLRTEAFF.

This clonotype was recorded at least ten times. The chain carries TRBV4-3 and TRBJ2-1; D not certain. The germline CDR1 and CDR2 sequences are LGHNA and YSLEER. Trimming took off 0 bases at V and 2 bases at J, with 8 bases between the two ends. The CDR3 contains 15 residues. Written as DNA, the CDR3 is TGCGCCAGCAGCCAAGATCCCGGGCCCTACAATGAGCAGTTCTTC. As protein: CASSQDPGPYNEQFF.

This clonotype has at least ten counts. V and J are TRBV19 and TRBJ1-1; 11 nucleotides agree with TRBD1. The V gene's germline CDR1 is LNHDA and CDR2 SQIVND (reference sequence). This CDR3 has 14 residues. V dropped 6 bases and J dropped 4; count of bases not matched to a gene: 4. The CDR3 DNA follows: TGTGCCAGTAGATGGACAGGGGGCACCACTGAAGCTTTCTTT. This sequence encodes CASRWTGGTTEAFF.